Detailed here is one T cell receptor (beta chain). Its antigen is unidentified. V shed 3 bases and J shed 0 bases, with 8 bases lying between them. Per germline, CDR1 MNHNS and CDR2 SASEGT. This CDR3 has 14 amino acids. These data belong to a study of T cell responses to AZD1222 COVID-19 vaccine. TCRdb's copy holds only in-frame clones and misses some; the assay was immunoSEQ multiplex PCR. The sample consists of some 120,000 clones, 80% to 95% of them appearing once. Study conclusions and caveats: White British donors predominated, females outnumbered males, and clonal diversity was possibly underestimated. CD4 TCRs linked to vaccination spanned spike, dominating at 160-218 and 743-854. Nearly half of spike-specific TCRs reportedly go after variant regions that carry no mutations.

This chain connects TRBV6-1 to TRBJ1-1, with TRBD1 as a possible D gene (6 bases). This sample comprised peripheral blood, obtained on day 0 of AZD1222 vaccination. This TCR was recovered from an adult in good health. CDR3: CASSEQGMNTEAFF. DNA of the CDR3: TGTGCCAGCAGTGAGCAGGGGATGAACACTGAAGCTTTCTTT.